The 27 T cell receptor beta chains below come from one sample, sequenced in a study of T cell responses to AZD1222 COVID-19 vaccine. The table came from immunoSEQ multiplex PCR; TCRdb's copy has only in-frame clones and leaves some out. The data show 100,000 or so clones, around nine tenths seen once. Sequenced material: peripheral blood, taken on day 0 of AZD1222 vaccination. The source of these receptors is an adult in good health.

In this sample, this clone turned up a few times. The V gene is TRBV7-9, the J gene TRBJ2-3; 7 bases fit TRBD2. The germline V gene has CDR1 SEHNR and CDR2 FQNEAQ (reference sequence). V shed 5 bases and J 1 base; nucleotides not matched to a gene: 6. The CDR3 is made up of 15 amino acids. The CDR3 region has the DNA TGTGCCAGCAGCCACCGGGACTATCGCACAGATACGCAGTATTTT. This codes for CASSHRDYRTDTQYF.

This clone was seen once. The rearrangement links TRBV10-1 to TRBJ1-2; 7 nucleotides line up with TRBD1. This CDR3 has 18 residues. The J segment lost 7 bases and the V segment lost 11 bases, leaving 28 bases of the junction unmatched. Per the germline V gene, CDR1 is WNHNN and CDR2 is SYGVQD (reference sequence). CDR3 bases: TGCGCCTCTCGCGGGACAGCCGGGACAGAATCCCTAGTTGGTGGCTACACCTTC. Amino acids: CASRGTAGTESLVGGYTF.

The V and J genes are TRBV5-1 and TRBJ2-5; no clear D. Germline V CDR1 and CDR2: SGHRS, YFSETQ. CDR3 length: 13 amino acids. V lost 0 bases and J lost 7, with 10 bases in between. The CDR3 reads CASSLEQVGTQYF. In DNA form, the CDR3 reads TGCGCCAGCAGCTTGGAGCAGGTGGGGACCCAGTACTTC.

This sequence joins TRBV5-1 and TRBJ2-5, with TRBD1 identical over 8 bases. This CDR3 has 14 amino acids. The trim removed 4 bases at V and 3 bases at J, leaving 5 bases unmatched. In germline, CDR1 is SGHRS, CDR2 YFSETQ. The CDR3 protein is CASSTGTGKETQYF. The CDR3 bases are TGCGCCAGCAGCACCGGGACAGGAAAAGAGACCCAGTACTTC.

This rearrangement joins TRBV11-2 to TRBJ2-7; TRBD2 aligns across 14 bases. The V and J ends lost 5 bases and 5 bases, in that order; junction bases with no gene match: 14. Looked up from germline, CDR1 is SGHAT and CDR2 is FQNNGV. The CDR3 totals 18 residues. CDR3 amino acids: CASSPRRRTSGRSHEQYF. The CDR3, as DNA: TGTGCCAGCAGCCCCCGCCGAAGGACTAGCGGGAGGTCCCACGAGCAGTACTTC.

This rearrangement joins TRBV5-6 to TRBJ1-1, with D tentatively TRBD1 (5 bases). V dropped 4 bases and J dropped 6 bases, with 16 bases sitting between them. This CDR3 has 14 residues. Germline CDR1 SGHDT, CDR2 YYEEEE. The CDR3 DNA reads as TGTGCCAGCAGCCGACAGCGGCGGGTGTCTGAAGCTTTCTTT. This sequence encodes CASSRQRRVSEAFF.

The J gene is TRBJ1-5, the V gene TRBV19; 9 bases match TRBD1. Losses at the gene ends were 4 bases for V and 6 bases for J; bases not matched to a gene: 19. The CDR3 runs 19 residues. Germline-derived CDR1 and CDR2 are LNHDA and SQIVND (reference sequence). The CDR3 nucleotides read TGTGCCAGTAGTAGGCAGGCCTTTCCGGGACAGGGACGCATTCAGCCCCAGCATTTT. This sequence encodes CASSRQAFPGQGRIQPQHF.

The chain joins TRBV28 to TRBJ2-2; 13 bases line up with TRBD2. This CDR3 has 16 amino acids. The V gene's germline CDR1 is MDHEN and CDR2 SYDVKM. V gave up 7 bases and J gave up 6 bases; unmatched junction bases: 8. The DNA for the CDR3 is TGTGCCAGCATGCTACTAGCGGGAGGGCCCCCCGGGGAGCTGTTTTTT. Protein sequence: CASMLLAGGPPGELFF. The full variable domain, its missing parts supplied by reference TRBV28 and TRBJ2-2, is DVKVTQSSRYLVKRTGEKVFLECVQDMDHENMFWYRQDPGLGLRLIYFSYDVKMKEKGDIPEGYSVSREKKERFSLILESASTNQTSMYLCASMLLAGGPPGELFFGEGSRLTVL.

The V and J genes are TRBV29-1 and TRBJ2-3; D uncertain. The CDR3 spans 14 residues. Germline-derived CDR1 and CDR2 are SQVTM and ANQGSEA. The V end was cut by 2 bases, the J end by 0 bases, with 9 bases between. CDR3 nucleotides: TGCAGCGTTGAAATGGCAGACAGCACAGATACGCAGTATTTT. It codes for CSVEMADSTDTQYF.

The chain has TRBV5-4 and TRBJ2-7; perhaps TRBD1 as D (5 bases). There are 14 residues in the CDR3. The germline V and J ends were trimmed by 2 bases and 0 bases, with 9 bases remaining between them. The germline gives CDR1 SGHNT, CDR2 YYREEE (reference sequence). This CDR3 reads CASSFQGSSYEQYF. The CDR3 bases are TGTGCCAGCAGCTTTCAGGGCAGCTCCTACGAGCAGTACTTC.

The chain is built from TRBV6-5 and TRBJ2-7; maybe TRBD1 (6 bases). The germline V and J ends were trimmed by 6 bases and 0 bases, with 15 bases remaining between them. This CDR3 is 15 amino acids long. The germline V gene encodes CDR1 MNHEY and CDR2 SVGAGI. As DNA, the CDR3 is TGTGCCAGCAGAGAGGACAGCCGGAGCTCCTACGAGCAGTACTTC. Amino acid sequence: CASREDSRSSYEQYF.

The genes are TRBV11-2 and TRBJ2-7; D gene ambiguous. Germline V gene lookup returns CDR1 SGHAT and CDR2 FQNNGV. The CDR3 has 18 amino acids. V dropped 0 bases and J dropped 0 bases, with 18 bases sitting between them. The CDR3 is CASSLEGMWSRNSYEQYF. The CDR3 DNA reads as TGTGCCAGCAGCTTAGAAGGCATGTGGAGTCGAAACTCCTACGAGCAGTACTTC.

The rearrangement links TRBV5-1 to TRBJ2-1; TRBD1 matches 8 bases. CDR1 is SGHRS and CDR2 is YFSETQ in the germline V gene. This CDR3 spans 15 amino acids. Germline trimming cut 4 bases from V and 0 bases from J; bases unmatched to any gene: 3. CDR3 sequence (DNA): TGCGCCAGCAGCCAAGACAGGGGCTCCTACAATGAGCAGTTCTTC. Translation: CASSQDRGSYNEQFF.

The CDR3 region is CASSSLRGRDSPLHF. The CDR3 DNA follows: TGTGCCAGTAGCTCCCTTAGGGGGCGTGATTCACCCCTCCACTTT. The chain joins TRBV19 to TRBJ1-6; 7 bases line up with TRBD1. The J segment lost 8 bases and the V segment lost 6 bases, leaving 10 bases of the junction unmatched. CDR3 length equals 15 residues. Germline V gives CDR1 LNHDA, CDR2 SQIVND (reference sequence).

Only one count was recorded for this clone. This chain joins TRBV18 and TRBJ1-5; 8 nucleotides match TRBD1. The J segment lost 6 bases and the V segment lost 6 bases, leaving 16 bases of the junction unmatched. The length of the CDR3 is 17 residues. Germline V gives CDR1 KGHSH, CDR2 LQKENI. CDR3 DNA: TGTGCCAGCTCCTACGCACCTTTTCCAGGGGGCGGTCAGCCCCAGCATTTT. Its translation is CASSYAPFPGGGQPQHF.

The CDR3 nucleotides are TGTGCCAGCAGTTACTTCCCTGACGGGGCCACTGAAGCTTTCTTT. Its protein product is CASSYFPDGATEAFF. J is TRBJ1-1 and V is TRBV6-6; perhaps TRBD1 as D (5 bases). The CDR3 loop spans 15 amino acids. Trimming pared 1 base from V and 4 bases from J, leaving 13 bases between. Germline values: CDR1 MNHNY, CDR2 SVGAGI (reference sequence).

The chain has TRBV7-9 and TRBJ1-1, with D possibly being TRBD1 (6 bases). Germline V gives CDR1 SEHNR, CDR2 FQNEAQ (reference sequence). The CDR3 has 13 amino acids. V was clipped by 1 base and J by 5 bases, with 8 bases between them. Here the CDR3 reads CASSLDRVTEAFF. The CDR3 DNA sequence: TGTGCCAGCAGCTTAGACAGGGTGACTGAAGCTTTCTTT.

This clone came up a few times. The CDR3 coding sequence is TGCAGTGCTACAACGGACTCGGAGCAGTATTTT. Protein: CSATTDSEQYF. The chain joins TRBV20-1 to TRBJ2-3; maybe TRBD2 (5 bases). The CDR3 extends over 11 amino acids. Trimming removed 4 bases at V and 11 bases at J, with 13 bases between. Germline V lookup: CDR1 DFQATT, CDR2 SNEGSKA (reference sequence).

The rearrangement uses TRBV6-5 and TRBJ1-2; no definite D call. Germline assignment: CDR1 MNHEY and CDR2 SVGAGI. The CDR3 is made up of 12 amino acids. The V and J ends lost 7 bases and 2 bases respectively, with 8 bases between them. This chain's CDR3 is CASKLGNYGYTF. DNA for the CDR3: TGTGCCAGCAAGTTGGGGAACTATGGCTACACCTTC.

For the CDR3, the DNA is TGTGCCAGCAGCTCTATGGTCGGATCTGAGCAGTTCTTC. This sequence encodes CASSSMVGSEQFF. The V call is TRBV3-1 (or the pseudogene TRBV3-2), the J call TRBJ2-1; D gene ambiguous. Trimming stripped 5 bases from V and 9 bases from J, with 14 bases between. The CDR3 runs to 13 residues. Germline V gene data show CDR1 as LGHDT and CDR2 as YNNKEL (reference sequence).

The rearrangement links TRBV6-5 to TRBJ2-7; D gene unclear. Germline assignment: CDR1 MNHEY and CDR2 SVGAGI. The V gene lost 5 bases and the J gene lost 4 bases, with 9 bases spanning the gap. The length of the CDR3 is 12 residues. The DNA for the CDR3 is TGTGCCAGCAGTCCGGCCCCTTACGAGCAGTACTTC. The encoded protein is CASSPAPYEQYF.

The gene calls are TRBV27 and TRBJ2-2; a possible D gene is TRBD1 (6 bases). CDR3 size: 14 residues. Germline V lookup: CDR1 MNHEY, CDR2 SMNVEV (reference sequence). Trimming stripped 6 bases from V and 5 bases from J, with 13 bases between. The CDR3 protein is CASRPLQGTGELFF. As DNA, the CDR3 is TGTGCCAGCAGGCCCCTACAGGGTACCGGGGAGCTGTTTTTT.

The chain recombines TRBV4-1 with TRBJ1-4; 7 bases are a match to TRBD1. This CDR3 has 14 amino acids. Trimming cost V 3 bases and J 9 bases; bases outside gene matches: 7. CDR1 is MGHRA, CDR2 YSYEKL, per germline. The CDR3 DNA is TGCGCCAGCAGCCAGGACAGGACCAGCAAAAAACTGTTTTTT. Its translation: CASSQDRTSKKLFF.

Comments on this clone: A far larger clone is off by one base, so a read error is likely. The rearrangement joins TRBV24-1 to TRBJ1-2; 9 bases align to TRBD1. The germline gives CDR1 KGHDR, CDR2 SFDVKD. The CDR3 has 14 residues. CDR3 amino acids: CATCDAQGAYGYTF. The CDR3 coding sequence is TGTGCCACCTGTGATGCACAGGGGGCCTATGGCTACACCTTC.

This chain connects TRBV9 to TRBJ2-3, with a possible D match to TRBD1 (5 bases). Between the trimmed V and J ends, which lost 0 bases and 6 bases, there was a span of 8 bases. CDR3 length equals 13 residues. Germline V lookup: CDR1 SGDLS, CDR2 YYNGEE. The CDR3 loop is CASSVDRFDTQYF. CDR3 nucleotides: TGTGCCAGCAGCGTAGACAGGTTTGATACGCAGTATTTT.

The chain is built from TRBV11-2 and TRBJ2-1, with TRBD2 identical over 13 bases. CDR1 is SGHAT and CDR2 is FQNNGV in the germline V gene. The CDR3 loop spans 15 amino acids. Trimming cost V 5 bases and J 11 bases; bases outside gene matches: 9. The CDR3 sequence is CASSLNPTSGGKQFF. CDR3 coding DNA: TGTGCCAGCAGCCTCAACCCGACTAGCGGGGGGAAGCAGTTCTTC.

A single count supports this clone. This chain uses TRBV6-4 with TRBJ1-6, with 8 bases matching TRBD1. CDR3 size: 18 residues. The ends lost 3 bases at V and 4 bases at J; junction bases unmatched: 11. Germline CDR1 is MRHNA and CDR2 is SNTAGT. CDR3 nucleotides: TGTGCCAGCAGTGATCAGGAATCGGACAGGGTATATAATTCACCCCTCCACTTT. This codes for CASSDQESDRVYNSPLHF.